These T cell receptor beta chains were read from a single sample in a study of response to subunit inactivated influenza vaccine. TCRdb used MiXCR to reprocess the RT-PCR reads, holding one entry per CDR3 protein. The data hold around 520,000 distinct CDR3 sequences, with 10% to 15% observed a single time. This specimen was PBMCs from blood, taken on the day of vaccination. The receptors originated from a man between 50 and 59 years old who received an inactivated influenza vaccine. Both conserved end residues are part of each CDR3. A D gene is named only where the DNA matches it firmly. Clone size is given for some rows only: seen once, a few or many times, or a class if the clone is expanded.

>many|TRBV10-3|TRBD1|TRBJ1-5
TGTGCCATCAGTGAGTATGGGACAGGGGGCGCGAATCAGCCCCAGCATTTT
CAISEYGTGGANQPQHF
>few|TRBV14|.|TRBJ2-7
TGTGCCAGCAGTAAACGATCTTTAGGCCCCTACGAGCAGTACTTC
CASSKRSLGPYEQYF
>.|TRBV12-3/TRBV12-4|.|TRBJ1-6
TGTGCCAGCAGTTTACAGGGAGGGGCTCCCCTCCACTTT
CASSLQGGAPLHF
>.|TRBV20-1|.|TRBJ2-5
TGCAGTGATAGTATAGGGCAGGGGCTCTCGGAGACCCAGTACTTC
CSDSIGQGLSETQYF
>.|TRBV20-1|TRBD1|TRBJ2-7
TGCAGTGCTAGCCCCCCTGGACAGGGCTACGAGCAGTACTTC
CSASPPGQGYEQYF
>few|TRBV7-2|.|TRBJ2-5
TGTGCCAGCAGCTTTATCCGGATTCAGGAGACCCAGTACTTC
CASSFIRIQETQYF
>.|TRBV12-3/TRBV12-4|TRBD1|TRBJ2-5
TGTGCCAGCAGCTACTGGGGACAGGAAGAGACCCAGTACTTC
CASSYWGQEETQYF
>.|TRBV18|.|TRBJ2-3
TGTGCCAGCTCACCACCCCCCACAGATACGCAGTATTTT
CASSPPPTDTQYF
>.|TRBV7-9|.|TRBJ2-7
TGTGCCAGCAGCACCGACGGGATCTACGAGCAGTACTTC
CASSTDGIYEQYF
>few|TRBV7-2|TRBD2|TRBJ2-5
TGTGCCAGCAGACCTCCGGGGACTAGGTTTGAGACCCAGTACTTC
CASRPPGTRFETQYF
>.|TRBV29-1|.|TRBJ2-2
TGCAGCGTTCAGGGGGGCAAGAACACCGGGGAGCTGTTTTTT
CSVQGGKNTGELFF
>.|TRBV29-1|.|TRBJ2-7
TGCAGCGTTGTAGCGGACAACTACGAGCAGTACTTC
CSVVADNYEQYF
>few|TRBV5-1|TRBD1|TRBJ1-2
TGCGCCAGCAGCAGGGACAGATCTAACTATGGCTACACCTTC
CASSRDRSNYGYTF
>.|TRBV11-2|.|TRBJ2-7
TGTGCCAGCAGCTTAGGGGCCCTCCGGGCGAGGTCCTACGAGCAGTACTTC
CASSLGALRARSYEQYF
>.|TRBV20-1|.|TRBJ2-1
TGCAGTGCCGAAGGCGATCGCTCCTACAATGAGCAGTTCTTC
CSAEGDRSYNEQFF
>many|TRBV9|.|TRBJ2-2
TGTGCCAGCAGCGTAGTACCGAACACCGGGGAGCTGTTTTTT
CASSVVPNTGELFF
>few|TRBV3-1|TRBD2|TRBJ2-6
TGTGCCAGCAGCCCGCCCCGCGGGGGAGGGGCCAACGTCCTGACTTTC
CASSPPRGGGANVLTF
>many|TRBV18|TRBD1|TRBJ2-5
TGTGCCAGCTCACTACAGGGGGCCCAAGAGACCCAGTACTTC
CASSLQGAQETQYF
>few|TRBV5-1|TRBD2|TRBJ2-1
TGCGCCAGCAGCTTGGCGAGGACTAGCTGGTTCAATGAGCAGTTCTTC
CASSLARTSWFNEQFF
>few|TRBV6-1|TRBD1|TRBJ2-7
TGTGCCAGCAGTATCGGACAGGGAGGCGAGCAGTACTTC
CASSIGQGGEQYF
>few|TRBV30|.|TRBJ2-3
TGTGCCTGGAGTGACTCTCCTCCGGGATCTAGCACAGATACGCAGTATTTT
CAWSDSPPGSSTDTQYF
>few|TRBV6-2/TRBV6-3|.|TRBJ2-7
TGTGCCAGCAGCTCTGGGACCAAAATCTACGAGCAGTACTTC
CASSSGTKIYEQYF